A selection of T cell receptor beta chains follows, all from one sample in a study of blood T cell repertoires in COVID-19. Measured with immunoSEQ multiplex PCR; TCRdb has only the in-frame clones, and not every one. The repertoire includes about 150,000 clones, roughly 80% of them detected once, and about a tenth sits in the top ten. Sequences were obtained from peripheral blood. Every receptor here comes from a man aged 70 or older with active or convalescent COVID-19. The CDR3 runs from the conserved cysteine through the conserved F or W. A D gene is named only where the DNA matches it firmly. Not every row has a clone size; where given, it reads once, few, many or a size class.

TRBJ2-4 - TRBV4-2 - TGTGCCAGCAGCCAAGAGGGTCAGGGGAAAGTCAAAAACATTCAGTACTTC CASSQEGQGKVKNIQYF
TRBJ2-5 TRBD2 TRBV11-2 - TGTGCCAGCAGCTTGTGGATAACGGGAGGGCCGGGGGAGACCCAGTACTTC CASSLWITGGPGETQYF
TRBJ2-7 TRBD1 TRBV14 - TGTGCCAGCAGCCTGGGGACAGGGTTCTCCGAGCAGTACTTC CASSLGTGFSEQYF
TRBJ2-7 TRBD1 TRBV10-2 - TGCGCCAGCAGACATACTTCCGGGACAGGGGGGGGTGAGCAGTACTTC CASRHTSGTGGGEQYF
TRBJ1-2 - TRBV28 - TGTGCCAGCAGACCGACAGGCCTTTCCTATGGCTACACCTTC CASRPTGLSYGYTF
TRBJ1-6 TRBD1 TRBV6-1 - TGTGCCAGCAGTGAGGACAGGGTTTCACCCCTCCACTTT CASSEDRVSPLHF
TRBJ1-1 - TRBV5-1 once TGCGCCAGCAGCACCACAAACACTGAAGCTTTCTTT CASSTTNTEAFF
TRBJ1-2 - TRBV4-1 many TGCGCCAGCAGCCAAAGCCGGGTGGCCCTTACATCAAACTATGGCTACACCTTC CASSQSRVALTSNYGYTF
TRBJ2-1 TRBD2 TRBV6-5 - TGTGCCAGCAGTTCGACTAGCGGGAGGGTTGATGAGCAGTTCTTC CASSSTSGRVDEQFF
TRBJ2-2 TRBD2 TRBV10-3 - TGTGCCATCAGACCGGGACTAGAAAAAACCGGGGAGCTGTTTTTT CAIRPGLEKTGELFF
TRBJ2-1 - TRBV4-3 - TGCGCCAGCAGCCAAGAGGCGGCAAGCTCCTACAATGAGCAGTTCTTC CASSQEAASSYNEQFF
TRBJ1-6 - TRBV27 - TGTGCCAGCAGTAGGAAACAGGGCCACGATTCACCCCTCCACTTT CASSRKQGHDSPLHF
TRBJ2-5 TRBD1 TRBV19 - TGTGCCAGTAAGAGGTCGACAGGGGTTTCCCAAGAGACCCAGTACTTC CASKRSTGVSQETQYF
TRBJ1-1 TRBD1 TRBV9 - TGTGCCAGCAGCCCAACCCAGGGGGTCACTGAAGCTTTCTTT CASSPTQGVTEAFF
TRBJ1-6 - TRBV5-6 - TGTGCCAGCAGCATGGGGGAGGTTTCACCCCTCCACTTT CASSMGEVSPLHF
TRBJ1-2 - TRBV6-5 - TGTGCCAGCAGCGTACAGGGATTGGGCTATGGCTACACCTTC CASSVQGLGYGYTF
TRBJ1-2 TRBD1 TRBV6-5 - TGTGCCAGCAGTTACTGGCCAGGGGGTAATGGCTACACCTTC CASSYWPGGNGYTF
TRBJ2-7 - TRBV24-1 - TGTGCCACCAGTGCAGGGGAGGGTTACGAGCAGTACTTC CATSAGEGYEQYF
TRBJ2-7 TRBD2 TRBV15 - TGTGCCACCAGCAGAGGTAGGGGCGGGAGCTCCTACGAGCAGTACTTC CATSRGRGGSSYEQYF
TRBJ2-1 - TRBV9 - TGTGCCAGCAGCGTAGAGGGGTATGAGCAGTTCTTC CASSVEGYEQFF
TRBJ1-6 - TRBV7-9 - TGTGCCAGCAGCCGAACGGGGACTAGGAATTCACCCCTCCACTTT CASSRTGTRNSPLHF
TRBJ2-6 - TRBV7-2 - TGTGCCAGCAGCTTACAACAGATGTTGTCTGGGGCCAACGTCCTGACTTTC CASSLQQMLSGANVLTF
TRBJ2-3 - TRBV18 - TGTGCCAGCTCACGCGCGACCGGGACAACAGATACGCAGTATTTT CASSRATGTTDTQYF
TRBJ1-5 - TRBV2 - TGTGCCAGCAGGAGGGACGGGGGGGCCTATAGCAATCAGCCCCAGCATTTT CASRRDGGAYSNQPQHF
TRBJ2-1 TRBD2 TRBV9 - TGTGCCAGCAGCGTACGGGGAGCGGGGGGGCATGATGAGCAGTTCTTC CASSVRGAGGHDEQFF
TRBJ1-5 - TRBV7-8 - TGTGCCAGCAGCTTAGACACACATCAGCCCCAGCATTTT CASSLDTHQPQHF
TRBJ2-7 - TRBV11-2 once TGTGCCAGCAGCGCGCAAGCCCCAGGGTACGAGCAGTACTTC CASSAQAPGYEQYF
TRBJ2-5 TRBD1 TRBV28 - TGTGCCAGCAGCCGATTGACGGGACAGAAGGAGACCCAGTACTTC CASSRLTGQKETQYF
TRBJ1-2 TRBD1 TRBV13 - TGTGCCAGCAGCTTAGCCAACCAGGGGGCTGACTATGGCTACACCTTC CASSLANQGADYGYTF
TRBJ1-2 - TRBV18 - TGTGCCAGCTCACCACCGTCAGGCAGGGTAGACTATGGCTACACCTTC CASSPPSGRVDYGYTF
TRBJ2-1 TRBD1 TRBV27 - TGTGCCAGCAGTTCCCCCACCCTCGGACAGGGGCGCAGCAATATACCGCCCTACAATGAGCAGTTCTTC CASSSPTLGQGRSNIPPYNEQFF
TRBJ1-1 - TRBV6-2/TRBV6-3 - TGTGCCAGCAGTTATTTGCGCGGCACTGAAGCTTTCTTT CASSYLRGTEAFF
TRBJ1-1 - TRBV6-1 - TGTGCCAGCAGGCTGACGGGGGGCAACACTGAAGCTTTCTTT CASRLTGGNTEAFF
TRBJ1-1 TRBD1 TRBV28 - TGTGCCAGCAGTTTTGGGACAGGGGAAACTGAAGCTTTCTTT CASSFGTGETEAFF
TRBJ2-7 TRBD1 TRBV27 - TGTGCCAGCAGTCCGATCGGACAGGGCTTTCCCTACGAGCAGTACTTC CASSPIGQGFPYEQYF
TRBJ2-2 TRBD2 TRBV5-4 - TGTGCCATCGGGACTAGCGGGGGGTTAAACACCGGGGAGCTGTTTTTT CAIGTSGGLNTGELFF
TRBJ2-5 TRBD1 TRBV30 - TGTGCCTGGTCCGGGACAGTGAGGGCAGAGACCCAGTACTTC CAWSGTVRAETQYF
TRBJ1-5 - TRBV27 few TGTGCCAGCAGTCCTCGGGGAGGGAACAATCAGCCCCAGCATTTT CASSPRGGNNQPQHF
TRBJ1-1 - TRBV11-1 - TGTGCCAGCAGCCTCAGGGTGCTTAACACTGAAGCTTTCTTT CASSLRVLNTEAFF
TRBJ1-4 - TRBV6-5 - TGTGCCAGCAGCAGGACAGCGGTTGGTGAAAAACTGTTTTTT CASSRTAVGEKLFF
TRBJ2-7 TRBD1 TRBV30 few TGTGCCTGGAGTCTCCCTCCGGGACAGGGTAGTGGGGAGCAGTACTTC CAWSLPPGQGSGEQYF
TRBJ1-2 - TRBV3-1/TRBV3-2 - TGTGCCAGCTCCGCAGGAGGGGCCTATGGCTACACCTTC CASSAGGAYGYTF
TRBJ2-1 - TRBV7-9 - TGTGCCAGCAGCTTAGGGGGTAGCGGAGCAGTCAATGAGCAGTTCTTC CASSLGGSGAVNEQFF
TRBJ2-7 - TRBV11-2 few TGTGCCAGCAGCTTAGTGGCGACAGACTCCTACGAGCAGTACTTC CASSLVATDSYEQYF
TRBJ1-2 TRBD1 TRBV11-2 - TGTGCCAGCAGCTCTACTACCAGGACAGGGCGAGGATATGGCTACACCTTC CASSSTTRTGRGYGYTF
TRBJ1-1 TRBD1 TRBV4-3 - TGCGCCAGCAGCCCTGGGACAGGGGAAACTGAAGCTTTCTTT CASSPGTGETEAFF
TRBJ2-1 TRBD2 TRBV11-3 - TGTGCCAGCAGTAAAGGGACTAGCGGGAGCTCCTACAATGAGCAGTTCTTC CASSKGTSGSSYNEQFF
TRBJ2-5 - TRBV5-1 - TGCGCCAGCAGCTTGACGTCGGGGGAGACCCAGTACTTC CASSLTSGETQYF
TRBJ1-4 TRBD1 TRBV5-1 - TGCGCCAGCAGCCTAGGACAGGCCGCAACTAATGAAAAACTGTTTTTT CASSLGQAATNEKLFF